Each of the 32 T cell receptor beta chains below was sequenced from the same sample in a study of chemoradiotherapy in HPV16-positive cancers. Assay: immunoSEQ multiplex PCR; the TCRdb copy retains only in-frame clones and omits some. The sample includes about 27,000 clones, nearly 95% of them seen just once. Sequencing was performed on blood, taken from a patient who underwent chemoradiotherapy. The source is a human donor with HPV-associated anogenital cancer.

The V call is TRBV7-8, the J call TRBJ2-7; D is perhaps TRBD1 (6 bases). With 5 bases removed from V and 0 bases from J, the gap between germline ends came to 11 bases. Germline V gene lookup returns CDR1 SGHVS and CDR2 FQNEAQ. The CDR3 loop spans 14 amino acids. The CDR3 loop is CASSRQELSYEQYF. CDR3 DNA sequence: TGTGCCAGCAGCCGACAGGAACTCTCCTACGAGCAGTACTTC.

The CDR3 bases are TGTGCCAGCAGTTCGGGGGGGGGACTAGCGCTAGATACGCAGTATTTT. Translated, it gives CASSSGGGLALDTQYF. The chain carries TRBV6-6 and TRBJ2-3; 10 bases map to TRBD2. The CDR3 extends over 16 amino acids. V gave up 4 bases and J gave up 5 bases; unmatched junction bases: 9. Germline V gene data show CDR1 as MNHNY and CDR2 as SVGAGI (reference sequence).

This clone was detected only a few times. The CDR3 DNA sequence: TGCGCCAGCAGCTTGGATGGGAAGGGCTACACCTTC. Translation: CASSLDGKGYTF. V gene TRBV5-1 combines with J gene TRBJ1-2, with D unresolved. The CDR3 is made up of 12 amino acids. Per the germline V gene, CDR1 is SGHRS and CDR2 is YFSETQ. Trimming shortened V by 0 bases and J by 8 bases, and 8 bases separated the two germline ends. Full variable domain (missing parts from reference TRBV5-1 and TRBJ1-2): KAGVTQTPRYLIKTRGQQVTLSCSPISGHRSVSWYQQTPGQGLQFLFEYFSETQRNKGNFPGRFSGRQFSNSRSEMNVSTLELGDSALYLCASSLDGKGYTFGSGTRLTVV.

The chain links TRBV7-3 to TRBJ2-5; no firm D call. This CDR3 contains 13 residues. The V gene lost 4 bases and the J gene lost 0 bases, with 6 bases spanning the gap. Germline V gives CDR1 SGHTA, CDR2 FQGTGA. The CDR3 reads CASSSQNQETQYF. In nucleotides, the CDR3 is TGTGCCAGCAGCTCACAAAACCAAGAGACCCAGTACTTC.

The chain joins TRBV7-9 to TRBJ1-1; the D is unclear. CDR1 is SEHNR, CDR2 FQNEAQ, per germline (reference sequence). This CDR3 comprises 13 residues. Trimming took off 0 bases at V and 0 bases at J, with 2 bases between the two ends. CDR3 bases: TGTGCCAGCAGCTTAGCGCTGAACACTGAAGCTTTCTTT. It encodes CASSLALNTEAFF.

The chain carries TRBV27 and TRBJ1-2; the D gene is possibly TRBD1 (6 bases). The length of the CDR3 is 13 residues. V shed 3 bases and J shed 4 bases, with 9 bases lying between them. In germline, CDR1 is MNHEY, CDR2 SMNVEV (reference sequence). As DNA, the CDR3 is TGTGCCAGCAGTTTCGGGGACACCTATGGCTACACCTTC. Its translation is CASSFGDTYGYTF.

V is TRBV7-9 and J is TRBJ1-2, with D possibly matching TRBD1 (5 bases). CDR1 and CDR2 (germline): SEHNR, FQNEAQ (reference sequence). Trimming left V 5 bases short and J 4 bases short, with 14 bases between. CDR3 length: 14 residues. CDR3 protein: CASSPPGTGYGYTF. The DNA of the CDR3 is TGTGCCAGCAGCCCCCCCGGGACGGGCTATGGCTACACCTTC.

The chain employs TRBV2 and TRBJ1-2; D is possibly TRBD1 (5 bases). V was cut by 4 bases and J by 4 bases, with 16 bases left in between. There are 15 residues in the CDR3. Germline CDR1 is SNHLY and CDR2 is FYNNEI. The CDR3 sequence is CASSAQPSRVYGYTF. Here the CDR3 DNA reads TGTGCCAGCAGTGCCCAACCGAGCAGGGTCTATGGCTACACCTTC.

Sample share makes this clone hyperexpanded. This chain uses TRBV28 with TRBJ2-2; 7 bases are a match to TRBD1. Trimming at V came to 5 bases and at J to 1 base, leaving 4 bases not matched to a gene. Germline values: CDR1 MDHEN, CDR2 SYDVKM. The CDR3 contains 15 residues. DNA for the CDR3: TGTGCCAGCAGTACCGGGACAGAGAACACCGGGGAGCTGTTTTTT. It specifies CASSTGTENTGELFF.

Here the CDR3 reads CASSFRTGELFF. CDR3 DNA: TGTGCCAGTAGTTTTCGCACCGGGGAGCTGTTTTTT. The chain links TRBV19 to TRBJ2-2; D is ambiguous. The CDR3 has 12 residues. Per the germline V gene, CDR1 is LNHDA and CDR2 is SQIVND (reference sequence). Trimming took 5 bases from V and 4 from J, leaving 5 bases between them.

This clone was seen a few times. The chain couples TRBV27 to TRBJ2-7; TRBD2 is a possible D gene (6 bases). Germline V gene sequence: CDR1 MNHEY, CDR2 SMNVEV (reference sequence). The germline V and J ends were trimmed by 8 bases and 5 bases, with 16 bases remaining between them. This CDR3 comprises 13 residues. The CDR3 protein is CASAFQEGHEQYF. DNA for the CDR3: TGTGCCAGCGCGTTCCAGGAGGGCCACGAGCAGTACTTC.

This chain connects TRBV9 to TRBJ2-2, with D tentatively TRBD2 (6 bases). The CDR3 has 16 amino acids. Germline V gene lookup returns CDR1 SGDLS and CDR2 YYNGEE. V lost 0 bases, J lost 0 bases, and 9 bases lay in between. The CDR3 DNA is TGTGCCAGCAGCGTAGTGGCTAGCGCGAACACCGGGGAGCTGTTTTTT. This encodes CASSVVASANTGELFF.

This sequence joins TRBV7-9 and TRBJ2-5; 14 nucleotides agree with TRBD2. The CDR3 runs 17 residues. Germline V lookup: CDR1 SEHNR, CDR2 FQNEAQ (reference sequence). The J segment lost 5 bases and the V segment lost 1 base, leaving 6 bases of the junction unmatched. In DNA, the CDR3 is TGTGCCAGCAGCTTAGGACTAGCGGGAGGGCCGGGGGAGACCCAGTACTTC. It specifies CASSLGLAGGPGETQYF.

This clone was seen a single time. V is TRBV25-1 and J is TRBJ2-4, with D perhaps TRBD1 (5 bases). The V gene lost 1 base and the J gene lost 7 bases, with 8 bases spanning the gap. The CDR3 sequence is 13 residues long. Germline V lookup: CDR1 MGHDK, CDR2 SYGVNS. The CDR3 loop reads CASSELDKNIQYF. The DNA of the CDR3 is TGTGCCAGCAGTGAATTGGACAAGAACATTCAGTACTTC.

This chain links TRBV6-6 with TRBJ2-5, with 9 bases identical to TRBD1. CDR1 and CDR2 (germline): MNHNY, SVGAGI (reference sequence). The CDR3 has 15 residues. V lost 7 bases to trimming and J lost 4 bases; unmatched junction nucleotides: 10. The CDR3 protein is CASKPGDRVGETQYF. The CDR3 bases are TGTGCCAGCAAGCCAGGGGACAGGGTGGGAGAGACCCAGTACTTC.

The chain uses TRBV5-4 and TRBJ2-1; TRBD1 aligns across 12 bases. CDR3 length: 17 residues. Germline V gene sequence: CDR1 SGHNT, CDR2 YYREEE (reference sequence). The junction had 7 bases not matched to a gene; V was cut back by 0 bases and J by 6 bases. The CDR3 here is CASSLARAGQGANEQFF. As DNA, the CDR3 is TGTGCCAGCAGCTTGGCCAGGGCGGGACAGGGGGCCAATGAGCAGTTCTTC.

This rearrangement joins TRBV12-5 to TRBJ2-1; 7 bases match TRBD1. Germline V gene sequence: CDR1 LGHNT, CDR2 FRNRAP. J gave up 3 bases and V 3 bases, and 5 bases lay outside the gene matches. This CDR3 comprises 15 residues. CDR3: CASGLGQANYNEQFF. The CDR3 DNA reads TGTGCTAGTGGTTTAGGACAGGCAAACTACAATGAGCAGTTCTTC. The full variable domain, in which reference TRBV12-5 and TRBJ2-1 provide the parts outside the CDR3, is DARVTQTPRHKVTEMGQEVTMRCQPILGHNTVFWYRQTMMQGLELLAYFRNRAPLDDSGMPKDRFSAEMPDATLATLKIQPSEPRDSAVYFCASGLGQANYNEQFFGPGTRLTVL.

The chain links TRBV10-3 to TRBJ2-7; D gene ambiguous. The CDR3 runs 15 residues. Looked up from germline, CDR1 is ENHRY and CDR2 is SYGVKD. V was pared by 3 bases and J by 0 bases, with 12 bases between. CDR3 DNA sequence: TGTGCCATCAGTGACCCGGGTTCGCGCTCCTACGAGCAGTACTTC. This encodes CAISDPGSRSYEQYF.

This clone was recorded once. The gene calls are TRBV29-1 and TRBJ2-5; a possible D gene is TRBD1 (6 bases). Trimming removed 5 bases at V and 7 bases at J, with 17 bases between. CDR3 length: 13 amino acids. CDR1 and CDR2 (germline): SQVTM, ANQGSEA. CDR3: CSVRQVPGGTQYF. The DNA of the CDR3 is TGCAGCGTTAGACAGGTCCCGGGTGGGACCCAGTACTTC.

The chain couples TRBV18 to TRBJ2-7; 7 bases map to TRBD1. The CDR3 totals 12 residues. V dropped 4 bases and J dropped 3; count of bases not matched to a gene: 0. Germline V gene sequence: CDR1 KGHSH, CDR2 LQKENI. The CDR3 DNA reads as TGTGCCAGCTCACGGGACAGCTACGAGCAGTACTTC. Residues: CASSRDSYEQYF.

The J gene is TRBJ2-2, the V gene TRBV4-2; 11 bases map to TRBD2. Germline assignment: CDR1 LGHNA and CDR2 YNFKEQ. The CDR3 sequence is 18 residues long. V gave up 1 base and J gave up 1 base; unmatched junction bases: 5. In DNA, the CDR3 is TGTGCCAGCAGCCAAGGTCTAGCGGGAGGAATGAACACCGGGGAGCTGTTTTTT. Protein: CASSQGLAGGMNTGELFF.

The chain uses TRBV7-8 and TRBJ1-5; D is ambiguous. V gave up 1 base and J gave up 7 bases, with 5 bases separating them. Germline CDR1 is SGHVS and CDR2 is FQNEAQ. CDR3 length: 12 amino acids. The CDR3: CASSLEGQPQHF. The CDR3 DNA reads TGTGCCAGCAGCTTAGAAGGACAGCCCCAGCATTTT.

This clone was detected a few times. Here the CDR3 reads CASRRTGTRGEQYF. The CDR3 DNA is TGTGCCAGCAGAAGGACAGGGACTCGGGGCGAGCAGTACTTC. The chain combines TRBV28 with TRBJ2-7; 8 bases match TRBD1. Germline V gene sequence: CDR1 MDHEN, CDR2 SYDVKM. This CDR3 comprises 14 residues. J was trimmed by 6 bases and V by 6 bases; bases with no gene match: 10.

V is TRBV6-5 and J is TRBJ2-7, with 8 bases aligning to TRBD1. V lost 6 bases, J lost 6 bases, and 7 bases stayed unmatched. Germline V CDR1 and CDR2: MNHEY, SVGAGI. The CDR3 has 13 amino acids. Written as DNA, the CDR3 is TGTGCCAGCAGGGATGGACAGGGCGGCGAGCAGTACTTC. It encodes CASRDGQGGEQYF.

This sequence joins TRBV7-2 and TRBJ1-2; 8 bases are shared with TRBD1. Germline values: CDR1 SGHTA, CDR2 FQGNSA. V was pared by 5 bases and J by 2 bases, with 4 bases of the junction left unmatched. There are 14 residues in the CDR3. CDR3 amino acids: CASSPYRGNYGYTF. DNA of the CDR3: TGTGCCAGCAGCCCATACAGGGGGAACTATGGCTACACCTTC.

The V call is TRBV2, the J call TRBJ1-4, with D possibly TRBD1 on 5 matching bases. V dropped 8 bases and J dropped 5 bases, with 12 bases sitting between them. The CDR3 extends over 13 amino acids. Germline CDR1 is SNHLY and CDR2 is FYNNEI. The DNA for the CDR3 is TGTGCCAGCGTCCAGACAGAGAATGAAAAACTGTTTTTT. Its protein product is CASVQTENEKLFF.

This chain connects TRBV4-2 to TRBJ1-4; 8 bases are shared with TRBD1. Germline values: CDR1 LGHNA, CDR2 YNFKEQ. The junction had 8 bases not matched to a gene; V was cut back by 0 bases and J by 8 bases. CDR3 length equals 16 residues. Here the CDR3 DNA reads TGTGCCAGCAGCCAAGAATACAGGGGGGCCGGCGAAAAACTGTTTTTT. It specifies CASSQEYRGAGEKLFF.

The chain recombines TRBV7-6 with TRBJ1-3; TRBD1 matches 7 bases. Germline values: CDR1 SGHVS, CDR2 FNYEAQ. This CDR3 is 14 amino acids long. The junction had 5 bases not matched to a gene; V was cut back by 1 base and J by 8 bases. In nucleotides, the CDR3 is TGTGCCAGCAGCTTAGAGGGGGCTGGGGACACCATATATTTT. It is translated as CASSLEGAGDTIYF.

The chain joins TRBV7-3 to TRBJ2-6; perhaps TRBD1 as D (5 bases). The CDR3 totals 15 residues. Trimming stripped 1 base from V and 4 bases from J, with 8 bases between. The germline gives CDR1 SGHTA, CDR2 FQGTGA. The CDR3 nucleotides read TGTGCCAGCAGCTTAAGACAGACAGGGGCCAACGTCCTGACTTTC. Its translation: CASSLRQTGANVLTF.

This rearrangement joins TRBV6-5 to TRBJ2-6; D is unclear. The germline CDR1 and CDR2 sequences are MNHEY and SVGAGI. CDR3 length: 14 amino acids. Trimming took off 0 bases at V and 2 bases at J, with 2 bases between the two ends. The CDR3 DNA reads as TGTGCCAGCAGTTACTCTCCTGGGGCCAACGTCCTGACTTTC. Translation gives CASSYSPGANVLTF.

The chain carries TRBV6-5 and TRBJ2-7; 7 positions agree with TRBD1. Germline CDR1 MNHEY, CDR2 SVGAGI. The CDR3 is 15 amino acids. V shed 2 bases and J 2 bases; nucleotides not matched to a gene: 6. CDR3 amino acids: CASSYVGTATYEQYF. CDR3 DNA sequence: TGTGCCAGCAGTTACGTCGGGACAGCCACCTACGAGCAGTACTTC.

The J gene is TRBJ2-5, the V gene TRBV5-1; TRBD1 matches 10 bases. The germline gives CDR1 SGHRS, CDR2 YFSETQ. The CDR3 has 16 residues. The V and J ends lost 4 bases and 2 bases, in that order; junction bases with no gene match: 8. CDR3 amino acids: CASSPSGTGVQETQYF. CDR3 bases: TGCGCCAGCAGCCCATCCGGGACAGGGGTTCAAGAGACCCAGTACTTC.